The 22 T cell receptor beta chains below all came from one sample that was sequenced in a study of T cell repertoires in cytomegalovirus infection. MiXCR was run by TCRdb on the reads, yielding one entry per CDR3 protein. The sample has some 440,000 distinct CDR3 sequences; roughly 30% are singletons. Sequenced input: PBMCs. These receptors were taken from a human donor in good health (CMV status not recorded). Some clones in this sample may be carry-over from other donors' samples.

The sample holds many counts of this clonotype. The rearrangement uses TRBV4-1 and TRBJ2-7; 13 bases align to TRBD2. The germline V gene has CDR1 MGHRA and CDR2 YSYEKL. The CDR3 is 16 residues long. V lost 4 bases and J lost 4; bases outside the gene matches: 7. The CDR3 sequence is CASSPGGLAGLYEQYF. The CDR3 DNA reads as TGCGCCAGCAGCCCCGGGGGACTAGCGGGGCTTTACGAGCAGTACTTC.

Only a few counts were recorded for this clonotype. This chain uses TRBV6-4 with TRBJ2-3; 10 bases are shared with TRBD2. The CDR3 loop spans 14 amino acids. The V gene end was trimmed by 3 bases and the J gene end by 4 bases; junction bases not matched to a gene: 1. Germline V gene lookup returns CDR1 MRHNA and CDR2 SNTAGT. The CDR3 here is CASSESGGADTQYF. DNA of the CDR3: TGTGCCAGCAGTGAAAGCGGGGGGGCAGATACGCAGTATTTT.

This chain uses TRBV7-9 with TRBJ2-1; perhaps TRBD2 as D (6 bases). Trimming cost V 4 bases and J 15 bases, with 28 bases left between them. Germline CDR1 and CDR2: SEHNR and FQNEAQ (reference sequence). The CDR3 runs 16 residues. The CDR3 DNA reads as TGTGCCAGCAGCTCCACGGCGGGACCCCGGAGGATCAATCCGTTCTTC. It translates to CASSSTAGPRRINPFF.

The chain is built from TRBV20-1 and TRBJ1-1, with unresolved D. Germline-derived CDR1 and CDR2 are DFQATT and SNEGSKA (reference sequence). V was pared by 6 bases and J by 3 bases, with 14 bases between. The CDR3 is 13 amino acids. CDR3 loop: CSAMGPGYTEAFF. In nucleotides, the CDR3 is TGCAGTGCAATGGGCCCTGGGTACACTGAAGCTTTCTTT.

This clonotype was observed once. The chain uses TRBV12-3 or TRBV12-4 and TRBJ2-3; the match to TRBD2 covers 13 bases. The CDR3 is 13 residues long. V gave up 5 bases and J gave up 13 bases; unmatched junction bases: 6. The CDR3 protein is CASSPHGLAGEYF. The CDR3 region has the DNA TGTGCCAGCAGTCCCCACGGACTAGCGGGGGAGTATTTT.

The chain recombines TRBV5-1 with TRBJ2-3; maybe TRBD2 (6 bases). The CDR3 contains 12 residues. The germline CDR1 and CDR2 sequences are SGHRS and YFSETQ. Trimming stripped 3 bases from V and 4 bases from J, with 6 bases between. The CDR3 sequence: CASSSGADTQYF. CDR3 DNA: TGCGCCAGCAGCTCGGGGGCAGATACGCAGTATTTT.

The table lists this clonotype with a few counts. This chain links TRBV18 with TRBJ1-3; no clear D. The CDR3 runs 18 residues. CDR1 and CDR2 (germline): KGHSH, LQKENI. Trimming left V 1 base short and J 0 bases short, with 16 bases between. The CDR3 reads CASSPLGVSAFSGNTIYF. CDR3 coding DNA: TGTGCCAGCTCACCACTGGGTGTCAGCGCCTTCTCTGGAAACACCATATATTTT.

The genes are TRBV7-9 and TRBJ1-4, with D hard to call. The CDR3 spans 12 residues. V was shortened by 2 bases and J by 7 bases, with 5 bases between the two germline ends. Germline CDR1 reads SEHNR; CDR2 reads FQNEAQ (reference sequence). CDR3 sequence (DNA): TGTGCCAGCAGCTTAATCGGTGAAAAACTGTTTTTT. Encoded protein: CASSLIGEKLFF.

J is TRBJ2-7 and V is TRBV24-1; no clear D. Looked up from germline, CDR1 is KGHDR and CDR2 is SFDVKD. The V and J ends lost 1 base and 4 bases respectively, with 4 bases between them. This CDR3 comprises 12 residues. DNA of the CDR3: TGTGCCACCAGTGATTTCGGATACGAGCAGTACTTC. This codes for CATSDFGYEQYF.

Turning to this clonotype: A much larger clone lies a single base off, so this may be a read error. This chain connects TRBV7-2 to TRBJ2-1; D remains unclear. With 1 base removed from V and 3 bases from J, the gap between germline ends came to 4 bases. The CDR3 spans 13 residues. CDR1 SGHTA and CDR2 FQGNSA come from the germline V gene. Here the CDR3 DNA reads TGTGCCAGCAGCTTAGGACACTACAATGAGCAGTTCTTC. Protein: CASSLGHYNEQFF.

The V gene is TRBV6-1, the J gene TRBJ1-1, with a possible D match to TRBD1 (6 bases). The CDR3 loop spans 13 amino acids. V was cut by 5 bases and J by 3 bases, with 10 bases left in between. Germline lookup yields CDR1 MNHNS and CDR2 SASEGT. The CDR3 spells CASSLNRDTEAFF. DNA of the CDR3: TGTGCCAGCAGTCTGAACAGGGACACTGAAGCTTTCTTT.

Worth noting for this clonotype: A much larger clone is a single base away; this may be a read error. In DNA, the CDR3 is TGTGCCACCCGGACAGGGGGCGATGAGCAGTTATTC. Translation: CATRTGGDEQLF. The gene calls are TRBV19 and TRBJ2-1; TRBD1 matches at 11 bases. The CDR3 runs 12 residues. In germline, CDR1 is LNHDA, CDR2 SQIVND (reference sequence).

This clonotype occurred many times. The chain employs TRBV28 and TRBJ2-7; possibly TRBD1 for D (5 bases). The CDR3 consists of 13 residues. With 2 bases removed from V and 3 bases from J, the gap between germline ends came to 8 bases. Germline V gene sequence: CDR1 MDHEN, CDR2 SYDVKM. CDR3 DNA sequence: TGTGCCAGCAGTTTAGCAGGGTTCTACGAGCAGTACTTC. Protein sequence: CASSLAGFYEQYF.

The rearrangement uses TRBV28 and TRBJ2-7; D tentatively reads TRBD1 or TRBD2 (5 bases each). Germline CDR1 MDHEN, CDR2 SYDVKM. Trimming removed 6 bases from V and 7 bases from J, with 22 bases in between. CDR3 length: 15 amino acids. CDR3 sequence (DNA): TGTGCCAGCAGCTCCCCGGGACCGGCGACCGGGGAGCAGTACTTC. This sequence encodes CASSSPGPATGEQYF.

In its sample, this clonotype was seen many times. V usage is TRBV25-1 and J usage is TRBJ1-5; D might be TRBD1 (5 bases). Germline CDR1 MGHDK, CDR2 SYGVNS. This CDR3 comprises 15 residues. The V and J ends lost 3 bases and 1 base respectively, with 10 bases between them. In DNA, the CDR3 is TGTGCCAGCAGTGATGGGGGACGCAGCAATCAGCCCCAGCATTTT. Translation gives CASSDGGRSNQPQHF.

Note on this clonotype: At one of its ends the junction is not consistent with the germline gene, which may arise from a read error. The chain joins TRBV6-1 to TRBJ2-1; D is unclear. CDR1 is MNHNS, CDR2 SASEGT, per germline. The CDR3 totals 13 residues. The CDR3 loop reads CASSPGRFNETCF. DNA of the CDR3: TGTGCCAGCAGCCCTGGACGGTTCAATGAGACGTGCTTC.

This clonotype was found a few times. This chain links TRBV12-3 or TRBV12-4 with TRBJ1-5; no reliable D call. This CDR3 comprises 15 residues. V lost 5 bases to trimming and J lost 5 bases, with 16 bases between them. In DNA form, the CDR3 reads TGTGCCAGCAGTCCCGTCGGGGAATCCTATCAGCCCCAGCATTTT. Its protein is CASSPVGESYQPQHF.

This clonotype appeared many times. This chain uses TRBV7-2 with TRBJ2-3, with 16 bases matching TRBD2. The junction had 8 bases not matched to a gene; V was cut back by 1 base and J by 4 bases. Germline V gene data show CDR1 as SGHTA and CDR2 as FQGNSA. The CDR3 consists of 19 residues. CDR3 in DNA: TGTGCCAGCAGCTTAGAGGGACTAGCGGGGGGGCAAGCTGCAGATACGCAGTATTTT. Amino acid sequence: CASSLEGLAGGQAADTQYF.

The J gene is TRBJ2-7, the V gene TRBV7-6; unclear D gene. The germline CDR1 and CDR2 sequences are SGHVS and FNYEAQ. Trimming removed 5 bases from V and 7 bases from J, with 15 bases in between. The CDR3 totals 13 residues. The chain's CDR3 is CASSLYTVGEQYF. CDR3 sequence (DNA): TGTGCCAGCAGCCTCTACACAGTCGGGGAGCAGTACTTC.

In the case of this clonotype: The CDR3 does not end in the conserved phenylalanine or tryptophan, so this is likely a read error. The limits of the CDR3 on the DNA are not certain, so only TCRdb's listed CDR3 is given. The chain recombines TRBV7-8 with TRBJ1-1; the table calls TRBD1, which could not be checked here. Looked up from germline, CDR1 is SGHVS and CDR2 is FQNEAQ. The CDR3 spans 13 residues, counting both ends. CDR3 region: CASSLDRGPEYFV.

This chain joins TRBV5-5 and TRBJ2-7, with D possibly called TRBD1 or TRBD2 (5 bases each). V was cut by 0 bases and J by 3 bases, with 16 bases left in between. Germline V lookup: CDR1 SGHKS, CDR2 YYEKEE (reference sequence). The CDR3 runs to 16 residues. Written as DNA, the CDR3 is TGTGCCAGCAGCTTGGACGAGGGGAATTCATTCTACGAGCAGTACTTC. It specifies CASSLDEGNSFYEQYF.

CDR3 loop: CSAGEGNTEAFF. CDR3 DNA: TGCAGTGCGGGGGAGGGAAACACTGAAGCTTTCTTT. The chain links TRBV20-1 to TRBJ1-1; D possibly corresponds to TRBD1 (5 bases). This CDR3 is built from 12 residues. V gave up 6 bases and J gave up 2 bases, with 10 bases separating them. Germline-derived CDR1 and CDR2 are DFQATT and SNEGSKA (reference sequence).